The 15 T cell receptor beta chains presented below share a single source sample, sequenced in a study of OX40 agonist ivuxolimab in advanced cancers. The assay was immunoSEQ multiplex PCR, and TCRdb's table has in-frame clones only and misses some. Here the sample spans 75,000 to 95,000 clones, 80% to 95% being singletons. The sequencing here drew on CD4+ or CD8+ T cells sorted from blood, taken in a trial of the OX40 agonist ivuxolimab. The receptors originated from an adult with an advanced solid tumor such as melanoma, head and neck, liver or kidney cancer.

This chain joins TRBV30 and TRBJ2-1; D is tentatively TRBD1 or TRBD2 (5 bases each). V lost 5 bases and J lost 3, with 14 bases in between. The CDR3 consists of 14 residues. Germline V CDR1 and CDR2: GTSNPN, SVGIG (reference sequence). The CDR3 spells CAWSRDPVYNEQFF. In DNA, the CDR3 is TGTGCCTGGTCCCGGGACCCCGTCTACAATGAGCAGTTCTTC. Looking up the rest from reference TRBV30 and TRBJ2-1 gives the full variable domain: SQTIHQWPATLVQPVGSPLSLECTVEGTSNPNLYWYRQAAGRGLQLLFYSVGIGQISSEVPQNLSASRPQDRQFILSSKKLLLSDSGFYLCAWSRDPVYNEQFFGPGTRLTVL.

The chain uses TRBV15 and TRBJ1-5; D uncertain. Trimming cost V 3 bases and J 3 bases, with 12 bases left between them. This CDR3 is 15 amino acids long. CDR1 and CDR2 (germline): LNHNV, YYDKDF (reference sequence). CDR3 amino acids: CATSSEPLFNQPQHF. CDR3 DNA: TGTGCCACCAGCAGTGAACCCCTCTTCAATCAGCCCCAGCATTTT.

CDR3 bases: TGTGCCAGCAGCCTCTTTGGGGGGAACACTGAAGCTTTCTTT. As protein: CASSLFGGNTEAFF. The chain carries TRBV7-8 and TRBJ1-1, with D possibly TRBD1 on 5 matching bases. V lost 5 bases and J lost 1, with 11 bases in between. This CDR3 comprises 14 residues. The germline gives CDR1 SGHVS, CDR2 FQNEAQ.

This chain links TRBV27 with TRBJ1-1, with 11 bases fitting TRBD1. The V and J ends lost 4 bases and 9 bases, in that order; junction bases with no gene match: 4. This CDR3 region has 13 residues. The germline V gene encodes CDR1 MNHEY and CDR2 SMNVEV (reference sequence). The CDR3 nucleotides read TGTGCCAGCAGTTGGGGACAGGGGGGGAAAGCTTTCTTT. Translated, it gives CASSWGQGGKAFF.

CDR3: CASSQDKTGALAYGYTF. As DNA, the CDR3 is TGCGCCAGCAGCCAGGACAAAACAGGAGCCCTTGCTTATGGCTACACCTTC. The chain joins TRBV4-3 to TRBJ1-2; possibly TRBD1 for D (5 bases). From germline, CDR1 is LGHNA and CDR2 YSLEER. This CDR3 region has 17 residues. Between the trimmed V and J ends, which lost 3 bases and 5 bases, there was a span of 22 bases.

This chain connects TRBV13 to TRBJ1-2; 7 nucleotides agree with TRBD1. CDR1 is PRHDT and CDR2 is FYEKMQ in the germline V gene (reference sequence). This CDR3 is 14 amino acids long. After removal of 3 bases from V and 4 bases from J, the junction contained 5 bases not matched to a gene. CDR3 sequence reads: CASSFTGEAYGYTF. In DNA, the CDR3 is TGTGCCAGCAGCTTTACAGGGGAAGCCTATGGCTACACCTTC.

CDR3 in amino acids: CASSYSTRVEAFF. CDR3 DNA sequence: TGTGCCAGCAGTTACTCGACCAGGGTTGAAGCTTTCTTT. The chain carries TRBV6-5 and TRBJ1-1; TRBD1 is a possible D gene (5 bases). V was shortened by 0 bases and J by 7 bases, with 9 bases between the two germline ends. Germline CDR1 MNHEY, CDR2 SVGAGI. The CDR3 totals 13 residues.

This chain joins TRBV10-3 and TRBJ2-6; 7 nucleotides agree with TRBD1. The CDR3 is made up of 18 amino acids. Losses at the gene ends were 3 bases for V and 2 bases for J; bases not matched to a gene: 10. CDR1 and CDR2 (germline): ENHRY, SYGVKD. The CDR3: CAISEEWSRGPGANVLTF. DNA for the CDR3: TGTGCCATCAGTGAAGAATGGTCGAGGGGGCCTGGGGCCAACGTCCTGACTTTC.

Note on this clone: The same CDR3 is also encoded by other DNA sequences in this sample. The chain joins TRBV9 to TRBJ1-1; D not certain. CDR1 is SGDLS, CDR2 YYNGEE, per germline. The CDR3 totals 13 residues. Trimming removed 0 bases from V and 5 bases from J, with 8 bases in between. CDR3 nucleotides: TGTGCCAGCAGCGTAGGGGCGGGGACTGAAGCTTTCTTT. It yields the protein CASSVGAGTEAFF.

This clone appeared a single time. J is TRBJ2-7 and V is TRBV10-3; 11 bases agree with TRBD1. Germline lookup yields CDR1 ENHRY and CDR2 SYGVKD. V lost 9 bases, J lost 1 base, and 8 bases stayed unmatched. CDR3 length: 15 amino acids. For the CDR3, the DNA is TGTGCCATTCCCACGGGACAGGGGGTTTCCTACGAGCAGTACTTC. Translated: CAIPTGQGVSYEQYF.

The J gene is TRBJ2-1, the V gene TRBV7-8; the match to TRBD1 covers 7 bases. V lost 5 bases and J lost 7; bases outside the gene matches: 11. This CDR3 region has 15 residues. Germline values: CDR1 SGHVS, CDR2 FQNEAQ. The DNA of the CDR3 is TGTGCCAGCAGCCTATTAGTGACAGGGAATAATGAGCAGTTCTTC. Translated: CASSLLVTGNNEQFF.

This clone is a singleton in its sample. This chain joins TRBV9 and TRBJ1-2; D might be TRBD1 (5 bases). The CDR3 has 13 amino acids. CDR1 is SGDLS, CDR2 YYNGEE, per germline. The V end was cut by 3 bases, the J end by 1 base, with 7 bases between. CDR3 loop: CASSGQLNYGYTF. Here the CDR3 DNA reads TGTGCCAGCAGCGGACAGCTTAACTATGGCTACACCTTC.

V and J are TRBV6-5 and TRBJ1-2; TRBD1 might be the D (5 bases). Germline CDR1 reads MNHEY; CDR2 reads SVGAGI. The CDR3 loop spans 16 amino acids. Deletions cut 2 bases from V and 8 bases from J, with 21 bases between. CDR3 residues: CASSYSRAGSGGGYTF. In nucleotides, the CDR3 is TGTGCCAGCAGTTACAGTAGGGCAGGGAGCGGCGGCGGCTACACCTTC.

The V gene is TRBV29-1, the J gene TRBJ2-7, with a tentative D call TRBD2 (6 bases). V was pared by 7 bases and J by 6 bases, with 16 bases between. The germline gives CDR1 SQVTM, CDR2 ANQGSEA. The CDR3 has 12 amino acids. CDR3 sequence reads: CSARGARGEQYF. The CDR3 bases are TGCAGCGCCCGGGGCGCGCGGGGCGAGCAGTACTTC.

The chain joins TRBV5-1 to TRBJ2-1; 7 nucleotides agree with TRBD1. Germline trimming cut 3 bases from V and 13 bases from J; bases unmatched to any gene: 4. The CDR3 runs 11 residues. The germline V gene encodes CDR1 SGHRS and CDR2 YFSETQ. CDR3 residues: CASSSGQDQFF. The CDR3 bases are TGCGCCAGCAGCTCTGGACAGGATCAGTTCTTC.